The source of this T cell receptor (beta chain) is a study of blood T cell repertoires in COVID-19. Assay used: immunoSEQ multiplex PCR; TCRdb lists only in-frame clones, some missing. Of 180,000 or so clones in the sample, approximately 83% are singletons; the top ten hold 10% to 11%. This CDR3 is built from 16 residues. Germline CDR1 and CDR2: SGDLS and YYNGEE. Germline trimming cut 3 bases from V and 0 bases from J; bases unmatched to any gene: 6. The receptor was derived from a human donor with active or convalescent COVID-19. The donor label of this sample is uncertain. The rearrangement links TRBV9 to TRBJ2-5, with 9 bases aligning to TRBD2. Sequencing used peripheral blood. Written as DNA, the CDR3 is TGTGCCAGCAGCGCCCAGGCGGGAGGGTACCAAGAGACCCAGTACTTC. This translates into CASSAQAGGYQETQYF.